In its sample, the clone carrying this T cell receptor (beta chain) was seen many times. Its antigen is undetermined. From the 5' RACE reads, TCRdb called clonotypes with MiXCR, one entry per CDR3 protein. The sample gives a few hundred thousand distinct CDR3 sequences, approximately 8% of which show up once; roughly 23% is in the top ten. CDR1 and CDR2 (germline): SGHKS, YYEKEE (reference sequence). The CDR3 has 16 amino acids. J lost 5 bases, V lost 4 bases, and 7 bases had no gene match. This sample is part of a study of T-cell memory formation after mild COVID-19. In the study overall: For the most part, TCR clusters were specific to one donor.

Whole-study results and caveats: Balance between CD4 and CD8 was seen in clones contracting day 15 to 85, and a CD4+ lean was seen in later expanders.

This TCR was recovered from a man younger than 35 who had mild COVID-19 (a few samples of this study predate the infection). Cell type and time point are not known. The chain couples TRBV5-5 to TRBJ1-6; TRBD1 matches at 9 bases. The sequencing sample was made of PBMCs or a T cell subset sorted from them (not recorded which). The CDR3 coding sequence is TGTGCCAGCAGCATACAGGGGGCGCTGAATAATTCACCCCTCCACTTT. Translation gives CASSIQGALNNSPLHF.